This TCR beta chain is from a study of Ad26.COV2.S vaccination and SARS-CoV-2 variants. Study results and caveats: It was reported that spike-specific CD8+ and CD4+ T cell responses were substantially broad after vaccination. Recipients given vaccine exceeded placebo recipients in spike-specific TCR breadth. Using TCR breadth and depth analyses may have led to underestimated total T cell responses.

A word on this clone: Its antigen is as yet unknown.

The CDR3 consists of 15 residues. Germline-derived CDR1 and CDR2 are MDHEN and SYDVKM. V dropped 5 bases and J dropped 6; count of bases not matched to a gene: 8. The table came from immunoSEQ multiplex PCR; TCRdb's copy has only in-frame clones and leaves some out. This sample has about 480,000 clones, with around 88% found just once. Documented treatment: over 15 received Ad26.COV2.S at low or high dose, single or two shots; a few received placebo; per-sample allocation not given. The samples were gathered on day 63 after the first injection of vaccine or placebo. This material consisted of peripheral blood, taken in a trial of Ad26.COV2.S vaccine versus placebo. This clonotype was sampled from a person aged 18-65 years who received the Ad26.COV2.S COVID-19 vaccine or a placebo. The chain recombines TRBV28 with TRBJ1-5; 9 nucleotides line up with TRBD1. CDR3 sequence (DNA): TGTGCCAGCAGTGTAACACAGGGGGCAGGTCAGCCCCAGCATTTT. This codes for CASSVTQGAGQPQHF.